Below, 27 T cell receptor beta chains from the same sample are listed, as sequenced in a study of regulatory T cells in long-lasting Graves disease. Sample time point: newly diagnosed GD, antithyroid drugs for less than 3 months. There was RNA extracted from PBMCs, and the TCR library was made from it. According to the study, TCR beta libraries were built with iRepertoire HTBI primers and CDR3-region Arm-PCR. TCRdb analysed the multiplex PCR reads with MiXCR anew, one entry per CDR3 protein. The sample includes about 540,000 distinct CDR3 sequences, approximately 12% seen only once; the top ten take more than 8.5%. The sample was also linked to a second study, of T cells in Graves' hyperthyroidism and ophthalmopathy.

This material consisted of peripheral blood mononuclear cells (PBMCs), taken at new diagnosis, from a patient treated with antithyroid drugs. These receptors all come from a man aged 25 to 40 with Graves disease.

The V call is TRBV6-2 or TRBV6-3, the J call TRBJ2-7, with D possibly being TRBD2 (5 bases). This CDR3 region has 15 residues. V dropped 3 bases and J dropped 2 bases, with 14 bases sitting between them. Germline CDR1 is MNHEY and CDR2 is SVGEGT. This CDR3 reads CASSYDRGSTYEQYF. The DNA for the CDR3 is TGTGCCAGCAGTTATGATCGGGGTTCCACCTACGAGCAGTACTTC.

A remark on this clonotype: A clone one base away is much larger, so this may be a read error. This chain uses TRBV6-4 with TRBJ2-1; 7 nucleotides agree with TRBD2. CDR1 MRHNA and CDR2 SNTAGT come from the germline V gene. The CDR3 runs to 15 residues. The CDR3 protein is CASSDASSGYNEQLF. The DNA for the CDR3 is TGTGCCAGCAGTGACGCCTCTAGCGGATACAATGAGCAGCTCTTC.

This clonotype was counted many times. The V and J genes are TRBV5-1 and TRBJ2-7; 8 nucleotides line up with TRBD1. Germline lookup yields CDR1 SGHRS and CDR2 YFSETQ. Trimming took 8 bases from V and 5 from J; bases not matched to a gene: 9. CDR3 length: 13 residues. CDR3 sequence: CASISDRAHEQYF. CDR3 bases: TGCGCCAGTATATCGGACAGGGCCCACGAGCAGTACTTC.

CDR3 coding DNA: TGTGCCAGCAGTATTGGGGACAGGGCGAGGGATGGCTACACCTTC. It is translated as CASSIGDRARDGYTF. The chain has TRBV2 and TRBJ1-2; 9 bases match TRBD1. The CDR3 sequence is 15 residues long. J was trimmed by 6 bases and V by 5 bases; bases with no gene match: 10. The germline gives CDR1 SNHLY, CDR2 FYNNEI.

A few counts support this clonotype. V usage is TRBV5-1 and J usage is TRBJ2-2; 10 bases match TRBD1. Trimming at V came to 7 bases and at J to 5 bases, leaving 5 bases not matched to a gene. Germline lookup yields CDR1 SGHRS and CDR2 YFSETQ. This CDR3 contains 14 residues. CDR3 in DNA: TGCGCCAGCCTCCGGGACAGGGGTACCGGGGAGCTGTTTTTT. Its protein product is CASLRDRGTGELFF.

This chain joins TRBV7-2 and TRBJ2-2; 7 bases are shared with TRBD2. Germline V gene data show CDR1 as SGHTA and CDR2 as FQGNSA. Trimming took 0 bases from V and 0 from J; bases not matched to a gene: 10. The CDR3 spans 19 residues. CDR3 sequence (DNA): TGTGCCAGCAGCTTAGCGGGAGGGAAGTACTTAACGAACACCGGGGAGCTGTTTTTT. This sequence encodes CASSLAGGKYLTNTGELFF.

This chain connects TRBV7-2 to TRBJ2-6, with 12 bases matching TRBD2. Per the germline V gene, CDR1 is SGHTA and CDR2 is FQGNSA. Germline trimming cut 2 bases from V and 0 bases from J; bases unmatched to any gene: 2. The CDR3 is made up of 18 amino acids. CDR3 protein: CASSLRTSGVSGANVLTF. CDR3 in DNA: TGTGCCAGCAGCTTAAGGACTAGCGGGGTCTCTGGGGCCAACGTCCTGACTTTC.

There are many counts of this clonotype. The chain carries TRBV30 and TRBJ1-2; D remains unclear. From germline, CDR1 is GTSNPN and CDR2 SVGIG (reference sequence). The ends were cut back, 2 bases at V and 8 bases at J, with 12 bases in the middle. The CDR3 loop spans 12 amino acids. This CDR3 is CAWSTDRKGYTF. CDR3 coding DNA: TGTGCCTGGAGTACCGACCGAAAGGGCTACACCTTC.

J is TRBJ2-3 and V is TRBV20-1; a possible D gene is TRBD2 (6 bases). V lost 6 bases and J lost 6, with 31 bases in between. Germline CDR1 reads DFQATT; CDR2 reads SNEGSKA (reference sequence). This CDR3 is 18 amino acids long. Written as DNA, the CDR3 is TGCAGTGCCCCGTTCCCCCCATGGGGCGGACGCGGGGTTGATACGCAGTATTTT. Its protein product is CSAPFPPWGGRGVDTQYF.

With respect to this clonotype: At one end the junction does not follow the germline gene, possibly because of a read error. Written as DNA, the CDR3 is TGTGCCAGCAGCTTGGATCCGGGGCCTTACGAGCAGTACTTC. The encoded protein is CASSLDPGPYEQYF. The chain combines TRBV5-1 with TRBJ2-7, with D possibly called TRBD1 or TRBD2 (5 bases each). Germline V gives CDR1 SGHRS, CDR2 YFSETQ. The CDR3 is 14 residues long.

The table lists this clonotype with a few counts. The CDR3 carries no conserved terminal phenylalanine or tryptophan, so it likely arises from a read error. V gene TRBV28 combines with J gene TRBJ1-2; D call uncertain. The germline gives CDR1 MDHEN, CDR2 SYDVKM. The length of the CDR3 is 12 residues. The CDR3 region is CASSFTSYDYTL. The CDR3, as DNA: TGTGCCAGCAGTTTCACCTCCTATGACTACACCCTC.

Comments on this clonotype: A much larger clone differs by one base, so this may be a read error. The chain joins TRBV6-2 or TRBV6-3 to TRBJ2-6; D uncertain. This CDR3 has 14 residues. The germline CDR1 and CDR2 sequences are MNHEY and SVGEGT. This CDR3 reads CTSLSRQGANVLTF. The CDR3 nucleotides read TGTACCAGTCTCTCCCGGCAGGGGGCCAACGTCCTGACTTTC.

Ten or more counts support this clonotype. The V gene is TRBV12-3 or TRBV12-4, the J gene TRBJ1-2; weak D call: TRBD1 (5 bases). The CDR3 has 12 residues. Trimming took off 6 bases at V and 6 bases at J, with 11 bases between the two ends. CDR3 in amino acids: CASSLSGNGYTF. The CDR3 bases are TGTGCCAGCAGCTTATCAGGGAATGGCTACACCTTC.

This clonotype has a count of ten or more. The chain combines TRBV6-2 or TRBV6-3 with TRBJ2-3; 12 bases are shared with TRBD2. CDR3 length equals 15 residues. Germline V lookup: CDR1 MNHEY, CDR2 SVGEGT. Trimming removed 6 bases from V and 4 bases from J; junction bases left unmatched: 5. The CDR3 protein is CASRSGTSGSDTQYF. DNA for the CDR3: TGTGCCAGCAGGTCCGGGACTAGCGGGTCAGATACGCAGTATTTT.

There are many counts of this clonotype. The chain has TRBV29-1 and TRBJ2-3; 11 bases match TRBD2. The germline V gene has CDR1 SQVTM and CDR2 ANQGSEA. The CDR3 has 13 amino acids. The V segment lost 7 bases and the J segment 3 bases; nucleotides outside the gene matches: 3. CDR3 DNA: TGCAGCGCCAGACTAGCGGGGACAGATACGCAGTATTTT. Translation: CSARLAGTDTQYF.

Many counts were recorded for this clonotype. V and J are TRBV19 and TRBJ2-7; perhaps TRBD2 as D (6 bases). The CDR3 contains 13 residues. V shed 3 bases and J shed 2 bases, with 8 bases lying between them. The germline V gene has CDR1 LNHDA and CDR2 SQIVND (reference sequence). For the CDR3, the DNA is TGTGCCAGTAGTATCGCGGGAACCTACGAGCAGTACTTC. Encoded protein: CASSIAGTYEQYF.

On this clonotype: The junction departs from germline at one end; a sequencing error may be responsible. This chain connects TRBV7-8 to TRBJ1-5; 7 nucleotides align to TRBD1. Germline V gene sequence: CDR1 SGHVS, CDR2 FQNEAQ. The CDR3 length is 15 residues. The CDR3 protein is CASSLEGDSYQPLHF. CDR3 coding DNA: TGTGCCAGCAGCTTAGAGGGGGACAGTTATCAGCCCCTGCATTTT.

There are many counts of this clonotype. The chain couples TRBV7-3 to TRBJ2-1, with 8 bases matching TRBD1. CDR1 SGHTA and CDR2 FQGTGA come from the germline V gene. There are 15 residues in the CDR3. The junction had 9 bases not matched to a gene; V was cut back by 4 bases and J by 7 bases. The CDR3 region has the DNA TGTGCCAGCAGCTCGTCGCAGGGGGCGCGTAATGAGCAGTTCTTC. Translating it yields CASSSSQGARNEQFF.

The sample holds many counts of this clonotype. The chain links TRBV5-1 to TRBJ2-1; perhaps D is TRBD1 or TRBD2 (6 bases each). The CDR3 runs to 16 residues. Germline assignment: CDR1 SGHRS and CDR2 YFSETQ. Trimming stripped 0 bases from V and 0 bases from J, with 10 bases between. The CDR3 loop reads CASSLAPGASYNEQFF. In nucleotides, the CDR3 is TGCGCCAGCAGCTTGGCCCCGGGGGCCTCCTACAATGAGCAGTTCTTC.

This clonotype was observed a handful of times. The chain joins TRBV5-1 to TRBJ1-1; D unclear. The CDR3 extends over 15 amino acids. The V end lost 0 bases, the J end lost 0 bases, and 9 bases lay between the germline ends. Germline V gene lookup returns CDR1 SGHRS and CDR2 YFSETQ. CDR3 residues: CASSLAEWVNTEAFF. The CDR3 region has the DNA TGCGCCAGCAGCTTGGCAGAATGGGTGAACACTGAAGCTTTCTTT.

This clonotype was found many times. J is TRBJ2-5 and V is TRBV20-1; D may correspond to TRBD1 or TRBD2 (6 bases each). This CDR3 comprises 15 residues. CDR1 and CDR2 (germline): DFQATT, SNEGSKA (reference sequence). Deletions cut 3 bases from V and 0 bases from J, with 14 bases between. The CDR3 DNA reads TGCAGTGCTAGGGATTGGGGGGCAGACCAAGAGACCCAGTACTTC. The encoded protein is CSARDWGADQETQYF.

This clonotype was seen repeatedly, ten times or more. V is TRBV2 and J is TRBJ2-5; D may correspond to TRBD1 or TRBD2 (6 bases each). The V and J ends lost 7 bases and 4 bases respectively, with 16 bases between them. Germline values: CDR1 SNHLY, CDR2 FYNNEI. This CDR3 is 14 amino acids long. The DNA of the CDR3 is TGTGCCAGCAACTCCGGGGGCCGAGCAGAGACCCAGTACTTC. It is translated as CASNSGGRAETQYF.

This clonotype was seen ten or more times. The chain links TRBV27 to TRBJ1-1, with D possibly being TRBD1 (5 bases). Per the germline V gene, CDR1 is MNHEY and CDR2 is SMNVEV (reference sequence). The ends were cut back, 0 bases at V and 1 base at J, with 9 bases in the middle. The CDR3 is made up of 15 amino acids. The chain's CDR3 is CASSLSRGKNTEAFF. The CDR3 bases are TGTGCCAGCAGTTTATCTCGGGGGAAGAACACTGAAGCTTTCTTT.

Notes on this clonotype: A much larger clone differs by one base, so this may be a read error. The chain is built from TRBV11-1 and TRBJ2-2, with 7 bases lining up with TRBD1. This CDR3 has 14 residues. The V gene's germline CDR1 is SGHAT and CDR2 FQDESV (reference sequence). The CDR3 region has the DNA TGTGCCAGCCGCATGACAGGGAACGCCGGGGAGCTGTTTTTT. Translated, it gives CASRMTGNAGELFF.

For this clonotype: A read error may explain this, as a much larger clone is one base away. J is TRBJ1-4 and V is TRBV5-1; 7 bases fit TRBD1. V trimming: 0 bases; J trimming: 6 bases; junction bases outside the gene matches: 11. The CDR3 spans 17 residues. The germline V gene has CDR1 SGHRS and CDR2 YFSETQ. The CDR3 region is CASSLGARGTADEKLFF. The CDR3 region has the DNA TGCGCCAGCAGCTTGGGTGCCAGGGGGACCGCTGATGAAAAACTGTTTTTT.

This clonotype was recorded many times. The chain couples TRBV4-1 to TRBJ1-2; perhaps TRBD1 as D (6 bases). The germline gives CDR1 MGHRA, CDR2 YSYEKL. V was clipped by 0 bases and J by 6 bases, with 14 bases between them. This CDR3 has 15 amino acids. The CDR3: CASSQEKTGHHGYTF. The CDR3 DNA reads TGCGCCAGCAGCCAAGAAAAGACAGGTCACCATGGCTACACCTTC.

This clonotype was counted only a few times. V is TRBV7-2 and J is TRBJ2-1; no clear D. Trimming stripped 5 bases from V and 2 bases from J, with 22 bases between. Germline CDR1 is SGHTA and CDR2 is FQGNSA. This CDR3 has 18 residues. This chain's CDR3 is CASSHNPLPSSPYNEQFF. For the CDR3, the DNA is TGTGCCAGCAGCCATAACCCCCTCCCGTCCAGCCCCTACAATGAGCAGTTCTTC.